This entry lists 14 T cell receptor beta chains sequenced from one sample in a study of cytomegalovirus exposure and HLA in healthy donors. Amplification used 60 Vbeta primers and 13 Jbeta primers. TCRdb's copy holds only in-frame clones and misses some; the assay was immunoSEQ multiplex PCR. In the table there are roughly 170,000 clones, roughly 84% of which are singletons. Input material: PBMCs. These receptors were collected from a male donor in good health and CMV-seronegative.

V is TRBV5-1 and J is TRBJ2-1; TRBD2 aligns across 8 bases. The V gene's germline CDR1 is SGHRS and CDR2 YFSETQ. V shed 2 bases, J shed 6 bases, and the junction held 7 bases outside the gene matches. This CDR3 has 15 amino acids. The CDR3 sequence: CASSFSGLVPNEQFF. The DNA for the CDR3 is TGCGCCAGCAGCTTCTCGGGACTAGTCCCCAATGAGCAGTTCTTC.

This clone has a handful of counts. This rearrangement joins TRBV6-1 to TRBJ2-7, with 8 bases aligning to TRBD1. Unmatched junction bases numbered 4, after V lost 4 bases and J lost 2 bases. The germline gives CDR1 MNHNS, CDR2 SASEGT. The CDR3 extends over 14 amino acids. CDR3 amino acids: CASSARTGTYEQYF. CDR3 coding DNA: TGTGCCAGCAGTGCCCGGACAGGGACCTACGAGCAGTACTTC.

This rearrangement joins TRBV11-2 to TRBJ2-1; D may be TRBD2 (7 bases). V gave up 10 bases and J gave up 10 bases, with 20 bases separating them. The germline CDR1 and CDR2 sequences are SGHAT and FQNNGV. This CDR3 region has 13 residues. CDR3 in amino acids: CATKTTRGAEQFF. CDR3 bases: TGTGCCACCAAGACGACCCGGGGGGCGGAGCAGTTCTTC.

This chain joins TRBV16 and TRBJ1-5, with D possibly being TRBD1 (6 bases). The V end was cut by 1 base, the J end by 5 bases, with 12 bases between. Germline CDR1 reads KGHSY; CDR2 reads FQNENV. The CDR3 has 15 residues. CDR3 in DNA: TGTGCCAGCAGCCAATGGGGACAAGGTGATCAGCCCCAGCATTTT. Translated, it gives CASSQWGQGDQPQHF.

The rearrangement joins TRBV19 to TRBJ1-3, with D uncertain. Germline V lookup: CDR1 LNHDA, CDR2 SQIVND (reference sequence). CDR3 size: 14 residues. V lost 2 bases to trimming and J lost 2 bases, with 7 bases between them. The CDR3, as DNA: TGTGCCAGTAGTATACAGGAAGCTGGAAACACCATATATTTT. Protein product: CASSIQEAGNTIYF. Supplemented by reference TRBV19 and TRBJ1-3, the full variable domain reads DGGITQSPKYLFRKEGQNVTLSCEQNLNHDAMYWYRQDPGQGLRLIYYSQIVNDFQKGDIAEGYSVSREKKESFPLTVTSAQKNPTAFYLCASSIQEAGNTIYFGEGSWLTVV.

The gene calls are TRBV18 and TRBJ1-2; D remains ambiguous. Trimming shortened V by 4 bases and J by 6 bases, and 21 bases separated the two germline ends. This CDR3 has 16 residues. From germline, CDR1 is KGHSH and CDR2 LQKENI. CDR3 sequence reads: CASSLTGEDYTHGYTF. CDR3 nucleotide sequence: TGTGCCAGCTCACTAACCGGTGAGGATTATACCCATGGCTACACCTTC.

The chain couples TRBV6-6 to TRBJ2-7, with 8 bases fitting TRBD1. Germline-derived CDR1 and CDR2 are MNHNY and SVGAGI (reference sequence). After removal of 6 bases from V and 1 base from J, the junction contained 5 bases not matched to a gene. The CDR3 consists of 14 residues. The CDR3 nucleotides read TGTGCCAGCAGCCAGGGGGCTACATCCTACGAGCAGTACTTC. As protein: CASSQGATSYEQYF.

The chain uses TRBV7-3 and TRBJ2-2, with a possible D match to TRBD2 (5 bases). V dropped 4 bases and J dropped 5 bases, with 14 bases sitting between them. The CDR3 has 15 amino acids. Germline V gene lookup returns CDR1 SGHTA and CDR2 FQGTGA. The CDR3 protein is CASSSPEGSTGELFF. For the CDR3, the DNA is TGTGCCAGCAGCTCCCCTGAGGGATCAACCGGGGAGCTGTTTTTT.

As regards this clone: This sample also contains other DNA sequences that code for the same CDR3. V is TRBV29-1 and J is TRBJ2-3, with a weak D call TRBD1 (6 bases). V lost 7 bases and J 4 bases, leaving 18 bases between the germline ends. CDR1 and CDR2 (germline): SQVTM, ANQGSEA. This CDR3 has 14 residues. Written as DNA, the CDR3 is TGCAGCGGAGAAGGGGGAGTTGGGGCAGATACGCAGTATTTT. Translation: CSGEGGVGADTQYF.

The chain uses TRBV15 and TRBJ1-3; D gene ambiguous. The CDR3 runs to 14 residues. The ends were cut back, 4 bases at V and 0 bases at J, with 7 bases in the middle. Germline V gene sequence: CDR1 LNHNV, CDR2 YYDKDF (reference sequence). CDR3 protein: CATSKSGSGNTIYF. The CDR3 nucleotides are TGTGCCACCAGCAAATCGGGCTCTGGAAACACCATATATTTT.

This sequence joins TRBV5-3 and TRBJ2-7; possibly TRBD1 for D (6 bases). TRBV5-3 is known as an ORF, though its function is uncertain. This CDR3 is 16 amino acids long. V was pared by 4 bases and J by 2 bases, with 19 bases between. CDR3 coding DNA: TGTGCCAGAAGCCCGGACCTAGGACAGAGGGCCTACGAGCAGTACTTC. Its translation is CARSPDLGQRAYEQYF.

V is TRBV5-1 and J is TRBJ1-2, with no clear D. Trimming shortened V by 3 bases and J by 10 bases, and 13 bases separated the two germline ends. The CDR3 extends over 12 amino acids. Germline V CDR1 and CDR2: SGHRS, YFSETQ. CDR3 sequence: CASSSVGENYTF. The CDR3 DNA reads TGCGCCAGCAGCTCCGTCGGGGAAAACTACACCTTC.

Notes on this clone: The CDR3 carries no conserved terminal phenylalanine or tryptophan, so it likely arises from a read error. The rearrangement links TRBV15 to TRBJ2-7; 7 bases fit TRBD1. CDR1 and CDR2 (germline): LNHNV, YYDKDF (reference sequence). With 5 bases clipped from V and 6 bases from J, the junction kept 10 bases outside the gene matches. The CDR3 runs 14 residues. The CDR3 sequence is CATSLHRDSSEQYL. The CDR3 bases are TGTGCCACCAGCCTTCACCGGGACAGTTCCGAGCAGTACCTC.

About this clone itself: This sample also contains other DNA sequences that code for the same CDR3. The chain links TRBV15 to TRBJ2-6, with D possibly TRBD1 on 5 matching bases. The CDR3 contains 18 residues. V dropped 1 base and J dropped 9 bases, with 22 bases sitting between them. The V gene's germline CDR1 is LNHNV and CDR2 YYDKDF (reference sequence). CDR3 region: CATSRGSLGPTSINVLTF. The DNA for the CDR3 is TGTGCCACCAGCAGAGGTTCTCTGGGGCCAACGTCCATCAACGTCCTGACTTTC. Using reference TRBV15 and TRBJ2-6 for the parts outside the CDR3, the full variable domain is DAMVIQNPRYQVTQFGKPVTLSCSQTLNHNVMYWYQQKSSQAPKLLFHYYDKDFNNEADTPDNFQSRRPNTSFCFLDIRSPGLGDTAMYLCATSRGSLGPTSINVLTFGAGSRLTVL.